The rows below give T cell receptor beta chains drawn from one sample of a study of T-cell memory formation after mild COVID-19. In TCRdb, the 5' RACE reads were re-called with MiXCR into one record per CDR3 protein. The sample shows 80,000 to 90,000 distinct CDR3 sequences, around a quarter of them seen only once. Sequenced: PBMCs or a T cell subset sorted from them (not recorded which). The receptor set was obtained from a man between 18 and 35 years old who had mild COVID-19 (a few samples of this study predate the infection). Cell type and time point are not known. CDR3s include the opening cysteine and the closing phenylalanine or tryptophan. A D gene is named only where the DNA matches it firmly. Size tells how often a clone was seen (once, few, many) or the class of an expanded clone, and some rows leave it out.

J,V,D,size,DNA,CDR3
TRBJ1-1,TRBV6-5,NA,NA,TGTGCCAGCAGTTACCTGGGGGGGGAGAACACTGAAGCTTTCTTT,CASSYLGGENTEAFF
TRBJ1-5,TRBV5-1,NA,once,TGCGCCAGCAGCGTGACCGGTACCGGTCAGCCCCAGCATTTT,CASSVTGTGQPQHF
TRBJ2-7,TRBV27,NA,few,TGTGCCAGCAGTTTAGGGCACGAGCAGTACTTC,CASSLGHEQYF
TRBJ1-5,TRBV6-5,NA,NA,TGTGCCAGCAGTACCGGAGGGGGTAGCAATCAGCCCCAGCATTTT,CASSTGGGSNQPQHF
TRBJ2-5,TRBV12-3/TRBV12-4,NA,NA,TGTGCCGTTGCCCTGGGAGAGGAGACCCAGTACTTC,CAVALGEETQYF
TRBJ2-3,TRBV4-1,NA,NA,TGCGCCAGCAGCCAAGAGGACACAGGGCTTAGCACAGATACGCAGTATTTT,CASSQEDTGLSTDTQYF
TRBJ1-5,TRBV6-2/TRBV6-3,NA,few,TGTGCCAGCAGTTACGTAAAGGGTACAAGGAAGCCCCAGCATTTT,CASSYVKGTRKPQHF
TRBJ1-1,TRBV12-3/TRBV12-4,NA,few,TGTGCCAGCAAGTGGGGCTCTGAAGCTTTCTTT,CASKWGSEAFF
TRBJ2-7,TRBV5-6,NA,NA,TGTGCCAGCAGCCGAACATCAATTGGGGCCTACGAGCAGTACTTC,CASSRTSIGAYEQYF
TRBJ1-2,TRBV6-6,NA,NA,TGTGCCAGCAGTCCCCCCGGAGGCTACACCTTC,CASSPPGGYTF
TRBJ1-5,TRBV15,NA,NA,TGTGCCACCAGCAGAGGGCAGGCAGAGGTACAGCCCCAGCATTTT,CATSRGQAEVQPQHF
TRBJ2-7,TRBV18,TRBD1,many,TGTGCCAGCTCACCCCCTGGGACAGGGGCCCTCTACGAGCAGTACTTC,CASSPPGTGALYEQYF
TRBJ2-7,TRBV3-1,TRBD1,few,TGTGCCAGCAGCCAAGAACGCACAGGGGGCTACGAGCAGTACTTC,CASSQERTGGYEQYF
TRBJ1-2,TRBV5-1,NA,NA,TGCGCCAGCAGCTTGGAACAGGGCGCCTATGGCTACACCTTC,CASSLEQGAYGYTF
TRBJ1-2,TRBV20-1,NA,NA,TGCAGTGCTAGAGATCCATATGCAGGGGTTGGCGGCTACACCTTC,CSARDPYAGVGGYTF
TRBJ1-2,TRBV12-3/TRBV12-4,NA,few,TGTGCCAGCAGTTTAGGGCCCAGTAGCTATGGCTACACCTTC,CASSLGPSSYGYTF
TRBJ1-4,TRBV12-3/TRBV12-4,NA,NA,TGTGCCAGCAGTTTATTCCTAGAGGAAAAACTGTTTTTT,CASSLFLEEKLFF
TRBJ2-7,TRBV12-3/TRBV12-4,TRBD1,NA,TGTGCCAGCAGCCCTACGACAGGGGCCCACGAGCAGTACTTC,CASSPTTGAHEQYF
TRBJ2-1,TRBV7-8,NA,NA,TGTGCCAGCAGCGCGATAAGCGAGGGCGAGCAGTTCTTC,CASSAISEGEQFF
TRBJ2-1,TRBV20-1,NA,many,TGCAGTGCTAGAGATTATAAGCGGGCTACTTACAATGAGCAGTTCTTC,CSARDYKRATYNEQFF
TRBJ2-1,TRBV6-5,TRBD2,few,TGTGCCAGCAGTTACACGGGACTAGCGGGGGAGAATGAGCAGTTCTTC,CASSYTGLAGENEQFF
TRBJ2-3,TRBV10-3,NA,NA,TGTGCCACTCACCCGGACTTCACAGATACGCAGTATTTT,CATHPDFTDTQYF
TRBJ2-1,TRBV7-9,NA,many,TGTGCCAGCTCCTGGGGCGCTACCTACAATGAGCAGTTCTTC,CASSWGATYNEQFF
TRBJ1-5,TRBV12-3/TRBV12-4,NA,NA,TGTGCCAGCAAGATTACAGGGTCCAATCAGCCCCAGCATTTT,CASKITGSNQPQHF
TRBJ1-1,TRBV24-1,NA,once,TGTGCCACCAGTGATGGTTCTACAGGGATAAATGAAGCTTTCTTT,CATSDGSTGINEAFF
TRBJ2-1,TRBV7-7,NA,NA,TGTGCTAGCAGCCCCCACAGTACAGGGTACTCCTACAATGAGCAGTTCTTC,CASSPHSTGYSYNEQFF
TRBJ1-5,TRBV7-9,NA,NA,TGTGCCAGCAGCAGAGCGGTGGATCAGCCCCAGCATTTT,CASSRAVDQPQHF
TRBJ2-2,TRBV12-3/TRBV12-4,TRBD1,few,TGTGCCAGCACCCCGACAGGGTTGAACACCGGGGAGCTGTTTTTT,CASTPTGLNTGELFF
TRBJ2-7,TRBV30,NA,few,TGTGCCTGGAGAAGGGGCTGGACCGAAAGGGAGGACGAGCAGTACTTC,CAWRRGWTEREDEQYF
TRBJ1-1,TRBV7-8,NA,NA,TGTGCCAGCAGATATTCTCCAGGGCAGGAGACTGAAGCTTTCTTT,CASRYSPGQETEAFF
TRBJ1-1,TRBV7-8,NA,many,TGTGCCAGCAGCTTAGCGGGGGCTGAAGCTTTCTTT,CASSLAGAEAFF
TRBJ2-5,TRBV3-1,NA,NA,TGTGCCAGCAGCCAAGAGGGCACGCCGGGGGAGACCCAGTACTTC,CASSQEGTPGETQYF
TRBJ2-1,TRBV9,NA,NA,TGTGCCAGCAGCGTCTTTGGGCAGCCCTCCTACAATGAGCAGTTCTTC,CASSVFGQPSYNEQFF
TRBJ2-5,TRBV10-3,NA,few,TGTGCCATCGGTGAAGAGACCCAGTACTTC,CAIGEETQYF
TRBJ2-1,TRBV7-3,TRBD1,NA,TGTGCCAGCAGCTTGACAGGGGGCAAAGGGGATGAGCAGTTCTTC,CASSLTGGKGDEQFF
TRBJ1-1,TRBV11-2,NA,NA,TGTGCCAGCAGCCCATACGTATCGGTGAACACTGAAGCTTTCTTT,CASSPYVSVNTEAFF
TRBJ2-5,TRBV2,TRBD2,NA,TGTGCCAGCACTAGCGGGGGGGCCCCGACGGTGACCCAAGAGACCCAGTACTTC,CASTSGGAPTVTQETQYF
TRBJ2-5,TRBV7-7,NA,NA,TGTGCTAGCAGCTTATTCGGCGATGCTAGGACAATACAAGAGACCCAGTACTTC,CASSLFGDARTIQETQYF
TRBJ1-3,TRBV7-9,NA,NA,TGTGCAGAGGGCTCTGGAAACACCATATATTTT,CAEGSGNTIYF
TRBJ2-1,TRBV11-2,TRBD1,once,TGTGCCAGCAGCTTAGATCCATACCTTATCCGGGACAGGGACAATGAGCAGTTCTTC,CASSLDPYLIRDRDNEQFF
TRBJ2-1,TRBV4-2,NA,many,TGTGCCAGCAGCCAAGGAGGGGACGGCGATGAGCAGTTCTTC,CASSQGGDGDEQFF
TRBJ2-5,TRBV6-6,NA,NA,TGTGCCAGCAGTTTGACTAGCCGGGGGGCAGAGACCCAGTACTTC,CASSLTSRGAETQYF
TRBJ2-1,TRBV7-2,NA,NA,TGTGCCAGCAGCGCCCTCTGGGCCGCGGGAAGTGAGCAGTTCTTC,CASSALWAAGSEQFF
TRBJ1-1,TRBV12-3/TRBV12-4,NA,few,TGTGCCAGCAGTTTGGCCCCAGGGACCCAGAACACTGAAGCTTTCTTT,CASSLAPGTQNTEAFF
TRBJ2-2,TRBV7-9,NA,NA,TGTGCCAGCAGCTTCACAGAGTCGTACACCGGGGAGCTGTTTTTT,CASSFTESYTGELFF
TRBJ2-3,TRBV9,TRBD2,few,TGTGCCAGCAGCCCCCGGGGTAGCGGGCGGCTAGATACGCAGTATTTT,CASSPRGSGRLDTQYF